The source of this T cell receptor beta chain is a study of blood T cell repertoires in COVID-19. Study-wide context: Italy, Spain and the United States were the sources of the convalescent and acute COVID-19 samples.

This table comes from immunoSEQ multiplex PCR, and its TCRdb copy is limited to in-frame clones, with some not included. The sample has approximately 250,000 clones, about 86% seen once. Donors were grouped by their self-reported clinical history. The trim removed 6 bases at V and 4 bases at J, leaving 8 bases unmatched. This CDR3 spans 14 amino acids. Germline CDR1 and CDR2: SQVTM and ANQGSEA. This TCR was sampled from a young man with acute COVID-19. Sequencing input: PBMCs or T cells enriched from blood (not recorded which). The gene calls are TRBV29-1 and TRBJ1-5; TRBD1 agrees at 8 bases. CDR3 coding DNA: TGCAGCGTGGCCGGACAGGGTCCGAATCAGCCCCAGCATTTT. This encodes CSVAGQGPNQPQHF.